This entry lists 22 T cell receptor beta chains sequenced from one sample in a study of CD8 T cells in Susac syndrome. A quantity of about 0.5 to 1 ug RNA underwent reverse transcription using random hexamers. TCRdb reprocessed the immunoSEQ multiplex PCR reads with MiXCR, giving one entry per CDR3 protein. The sample gives roughly 80,000 distinct CDR3 sequences, roughly 94% of which show up once; about 0.5% is in the top ten. Sequenced sample: CD8+ T cells from PBMCs. These receptors originate from a human donor with Susac syndrome.

This clonotype has a single count. This chain joins TRBV30 and TRBJ2-7; D is possibly TRBD2 (7 bases). The ends were cut back, 4 bases at V and 4 bases at J, with 29 bases in the middle. The CDR3 has 18 amino acids. Germline lookup yields CDR1 GTSNPN and CDR2 SVGIG (reference sequence). Here the CDR3 DNA reads TGTGCCTGGATTCCGACAGGCCTAGCGGCGAGGTCCATGTACGAGCAGTACTTC. This encodes CAWIPTGLAARSMYEQYF. The variable domain in full, with the rest retrieved from reference TRBV30 and TRBJ2-7, is SQTIHQWPATLVQPVGSPLSLECTVEGTSNPNLYWYRQAAGRGLQLLFYSVGIGQISSEVPQNLSASRPQDRQFILSSKKLLLSDSGFYLCAWIPTGLAARSMYEQYFGPGTRLTVT.

This sequence joins TRBV4-1 and TRBJ1-2, with D perhaps matching TRBD1 (5 bases). V was shortened by 3 bases and J by 8 bases, with 25 bases between the two germline ends. The CDR3 is 17 residues long. Germline assignment: CDR1 MGHRA and CDR2 YSYEKL. The CDR3 sequence: CASSQGYRSNASRGYTF. The CDR3 DNA reads TGCGCCAGCAGCCAGGGCTACAGGAGTAACGCTTCTCGAGGCTACACCTTC.

This rearrangement joins TRBV15 to TRBJ1-2, with 7 bases that match TRBD1. The V and J ends lost 5 bases and 8 bases, in that order; junction bases with no gene match: 14. Germline CDR1 LNHNV, CDR2 YYDKDF (reference sequence). The CDR3 length is 15 residues. The CDR3 bases are TGTGCCACCAGCCTCTACAATCAGGGGGTAGAGGGCTACACCTTC. Translated, it gives CATSLYNQGVEGYTF.

The J gene is TRBJ2-3, the V gene TRBV25-1, with D possibly TRBD2 on 6 matching bases. The CDR3 has 14 residues. CDR1 and CDR2 from the germline V gene are MGHDK and SYGVNS. V gave up 3 bases and J gave up 3 bases, with 10 bases separating them. The CDR3 DNA reads as TGTGCCAGCAGTGAGGAGGGGCTGACAGATACGCAGTATTTT. Residues: CASSEEGLTDTQYF. Drawing the rest from reference TRBV25-1 and TRBJ2-3, the complete variable domain is EADIYQTPRYLVIGTGKKITLECSQTMGHDKMYWYQQDPGMELHLIHYSYGVNSTEKGDLSSESTVSRIRTEHFPLTLESARPSHTSQYLCASSEEGLTDTQYFGPGTRLTVL.

This chain connects TRBV9 to TRBJ1-3; the D is unclear. The CDR3 spans 12 residues. V dropped 4 bases and J dropped 10 bases, with 12 bases sitting between them. Germline CDR1 reads SGDLS; CDR2 reads YYNGEE. The CDR3 loop is CASSPSPQTIYF. CDR3 sequence (DNA): TGTGCCAGCAGCCCTTCTCCGCAAACCATATATTTT.

The J gene is TRBJ2-3, the V gene TRBV12-3 or TRBV12-4, with unresolved D. There are 14 residues in the CDR3. V lost 3 bases and J 0 bases, leaving 7 bases between the germline ends. The CDR3 loop reads CASSFDGSTDTQYF. CDR3 coding DNA: TGTGCCAGCAGTTTTGATGGTAGCACAGATACGCAGTATTTT.

The chain links TRBV3-1 to TRBJ2-3, with 9 bases matching TRBD2. This CDR3 region has 16 residues. Trimming cost V 6 bases and J 5 bases; bases outside gene matches: 12. Germline CDR1 reads LGHDT; CDR2 reads YNNKEL (reference sequence). The CDR3 loop is CASSPLLAGVGDTQYF. The CDR3 DNA reads as TGTGCCAGCAGTCCCCTCTTAGCGGGGGTAGGAGATACGCAGTATTTT.

The V gene is TRBV7-2, the J gene TRBJ2-4; 7 bases are a match to TRBD2. CDR1 and CDR2 (germline): SGHTA, FQGNSA. After removal of 2 bases from V and 7 bases from J, the junction contained 11 bases not matched to a gene. The CDR3 is 16 amino acids. The CDR3 protein is CASSLSGTKSHNIQYF. In nucleotides, the CDR3 is TGTGCCAGCAGCTTATCCGGGACTAAAAGCCACAACATTCAGTACTTC.

This clonotype appeared a single time. The gene calls are TRBV7-9 and TRBJ1-1; D is unresolved. Germline values: CDR1 SEHNR, CDR2 FQNEAQ (reference sequence). V dropped 1 base and J dropped 8 bases, with 11 bases sitting between them. This CDR3 is 13 amino acids long. The CDR3 DNA reads as TGTGCCAGCAGCTTAGGTGGGATTCTAGAAGCTTTCTTT. Residues: CASSLGGILEAFF.

This rearrangement joins TRBV6-5 to TRBJ1-3; 7 bases fit TRBD1. The V and J ends lost 6 bases and 6 bases, in that order; junction bases with no gene match: 11. CDR1 is MNHEY, CDR2 SVGAGI, per germline. The CDR3 sequence is 15 residues long. CDR3 DNA sequence: TGTGCCAGCAGGACCAGAGACAGGGTGCAAAACACCATATATTTT. Translation gives CASRTRDRVQNTIYF.

J is TRBJ2-7 and V is TRBV7-8; either TRBD1 or TRBD2 may fit D (5 bases each). The CDR3 length is 16 residues. Trimming left V 1 base short and J 1 base short, with 14 bases between. Germline V gives CDR1 SGHVS, CDR2 FQNEAQ. In DNA, the CDR3 is TGTGCCAGCAGCTTAGGCCCGGGACGGAATTCCTACGAGCAGTACTTC. Translating gives CASSLGPGRNSYEQYF.

V and J are TRBV7-6 and TRBJ1-2; 11 nucleotides line up with TRBD1. CDR1 and CDR2 (germline): SGHVS, FNYEAQ. V lost 5 bases and J lost 3; bases outside the gene matches: 2. This CDR3 has 14 amino acids. The CDR3 region has the DNA TGTGCCAGCAGCAAGGGACAGGGGGACTATGGCTACACCTTC. Translating gives CASSKGQGDYGYTF.

This chain links TRBV18 with TRBJ2-7; D is unclear. Per the germline V gene, CDR1 is KGHSH and CDR2 is LQKENI. The V gene lost 3 bases and the J gene lost 0 bases, with 6 bases spanning the gap. The length of the CDR3 is 13 residues. The CDR3 sequence: CASSPDLSYEQYF. The CDR3 nucleotides read TGTGCCAGCTCACCTGATCTCTCCTACGAGCAGTACTTC. Based on the CDR3 plus reference TRBV18 and TRBJ2-7, the full variable domain is NAGVMQNPRHLVRRRGQEARLRCSPMKGHSHVYWYRQLPEEGLKFMVYLQKENIIDESGMPKERFSAEFPKEGPSILRIQQVVRGDSAAYFCASSPDLSYEQYFGPGTRLTVT.

The gene calls are TRBV6-4 and TRBJ1-4; 10 bases align to TRBD1. The CDR3 contains 14 residues. V shed 7 bases and J 7 bases; nucleotides not matched to a gene: 6. The germline V gene has CDR1 MRHNA and CDR2 SNTAGT. The CDR3 DNA sequence: TGTGCCAGCAACTCCGGGACAGGGGTTGAAAAACTGTTTTTT. Residues: CASNSGTGVEKLFF.

J is TRBJ2-3 and V is TRBV12-3 or TRBV12-4, with D perhaps being TRBD1 or TRBD2 (5 bases each). Trimming pared 3 bases from V and 4 bases from J, leaving 8 bases between. There are 13 residues in the CDR3. The CDR3 region has the DNA TGTGCCAGCAGTTTGACGGGACCAGATACGCAGTATTTT. Translating it yields CASSLTGPDTQYF.

The chain links TRBV30 to TRBJ2-7; D remains ambiguous. This CDR3 has 14 amino acids. Germline CDR1 is GTSNPN and CDR2 is SVGIG (reference sequence). V was pared by 0 bases and J by 1 base, with 10 bases between. The CDR3 nucleotides read TGTGCCTGGAGTGTCGTGTCAGGTTCCTACGAGCAGTACTTC. Translating gives CAWSVVSGSYEQYF.

V is TRBV7-2 and J is TRBJ2-7; weak D call: TRBD2 (5 bases). This CDR3 is built from 14 residues. Between the trimmed V and J ends, which lost 2 bases and 3 bases, there was a span of 11 bases. Germline V lookup: CDR1 SGHTA, CDR2 FQGNSA. The CDR3 is CASSLPDYYYEQYF. In nucleotides, the CDR3 is TGTGCCAGCAGCTTACCCGACTACTACTACGAGCAGTACTTC.

This clonotype was recorded only once. The chain recombines TRBV29-1 with TRBJ1-2, with D perhaps TRBD1 (5 bases). The CDR3 extends over 14 amino acids. V was pared by 0 bases and J by 3 bases, with 11 bases between. The germline V gene encodes CDR1 SQVTM and CDR2 ANQGSEA. The CDR3 spells CSVEDWQGDYGYTF. CDR3 in DNA: TGCAGCGTTGAAGATTGGCAGGGCGACTATGGCTACACCTTC.

CDR3 region: CSVGTAHDNTGELFF. Here the CDR3 DNA reads TGCAGCGTTGGGACAGCGCACGACAACACCGGGGAGCTGTTTTTT. The rearrangement joins TRBV29-1 to TRBJ2-2, with TRBD1 as a possible D gene (6 bases). The CDR3 is 15 residues long. Germline V gives CDR1 SQVTM, CDR2 ANQGSEA. Trimming stripped 4 bases from V and 2 bases from J, with 14 bases between.

The V and J genes are TRBV5-1 and TRBJ2-3; 7 nucleotides agree with TRBD2. The CDR3 is 14 amino acids. V was pared by 0 bases and J by 5 bases, with 3 bases of the junction left unmatched. Germline CDR1 is SGHRS and CDR2 is YFSETQ. The chain's CDR3 is CASSLVRGKDTQYF. The CDR3 bases are TGCGCCAGCAGCTTGGTGCGGGGGAAAGATACGCAGTATTTT. Variable domain in full (rest from reference TRBV5-1 and TRBJ2-3): KAGVTQTPRYLIKTRGQQVTLSCSPISGHRSVSWYQQTPGQGLQFLFEYFSETQRNKGNFPGRFSGRQFSNSRSEMNVSTLELGDSALYLCASSLVRGKDTQYFGPGTRLTVL.

The rearrangement uses TRBV13 and TRBJ1-1; D remains ambiguous. Germline V gives CDR1 PRHDT, CDR2 FYEKMQ (reference sequence). There are 13 residues in the CDR3. The V end was cut by 6 bases, the J end by 0 bases, with 8 bases between. The CDR3 nucleotides are TGTGCCAGCAGTCTCAAATTGAACACTGAAGCTTTCTTT. Amino acid sequence: CASSLKLNTEAFF.

This clonotype was seen just once. The rearrangement uses TRBV5-4 and TRBJ1-6; TRBD1 aligns across 8 bases. This CDR3 region has 15 residues. V shed 2 bases and J 4 bases; nucleotides not matched to a gene: 2. Germline CDR1 SGHNT, CDR2 YYREEE (reference sequence). The DNA of the CDR3 is TGTGCCAGCAGCTTAGGGACAGGTTATAATTCACCCCTCCACTTT. This codes for CASSLGTGYNSPLHF.